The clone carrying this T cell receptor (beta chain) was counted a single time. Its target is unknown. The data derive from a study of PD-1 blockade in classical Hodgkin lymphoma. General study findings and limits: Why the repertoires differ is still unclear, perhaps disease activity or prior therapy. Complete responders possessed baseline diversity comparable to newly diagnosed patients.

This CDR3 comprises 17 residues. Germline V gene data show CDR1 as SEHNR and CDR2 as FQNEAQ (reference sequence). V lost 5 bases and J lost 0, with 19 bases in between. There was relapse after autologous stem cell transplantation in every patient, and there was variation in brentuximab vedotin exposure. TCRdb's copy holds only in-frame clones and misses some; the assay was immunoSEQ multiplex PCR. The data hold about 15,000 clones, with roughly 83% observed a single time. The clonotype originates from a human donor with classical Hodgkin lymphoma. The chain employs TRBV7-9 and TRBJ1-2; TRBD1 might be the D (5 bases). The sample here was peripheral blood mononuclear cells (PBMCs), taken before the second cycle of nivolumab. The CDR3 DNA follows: TGTGCCAGCAGCACGGCTTTGGACACGATCCCTAACTATGGCTACACCTTC. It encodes CASSTALDTIPNYGYTF.